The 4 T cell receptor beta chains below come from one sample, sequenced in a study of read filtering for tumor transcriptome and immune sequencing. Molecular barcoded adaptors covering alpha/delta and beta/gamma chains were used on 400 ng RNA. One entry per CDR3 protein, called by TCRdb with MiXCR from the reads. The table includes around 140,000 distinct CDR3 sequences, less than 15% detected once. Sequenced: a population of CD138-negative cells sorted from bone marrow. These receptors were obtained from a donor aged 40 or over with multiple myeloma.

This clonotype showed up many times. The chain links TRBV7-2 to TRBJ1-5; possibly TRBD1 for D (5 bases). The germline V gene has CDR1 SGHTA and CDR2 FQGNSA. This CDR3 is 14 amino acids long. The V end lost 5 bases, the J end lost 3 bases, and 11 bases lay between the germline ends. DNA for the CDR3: TGTGCCAGCAGCCGCGACAGAAACAATCAGCCCCAGCATTTT. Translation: CASSRDRNNQPQHF.

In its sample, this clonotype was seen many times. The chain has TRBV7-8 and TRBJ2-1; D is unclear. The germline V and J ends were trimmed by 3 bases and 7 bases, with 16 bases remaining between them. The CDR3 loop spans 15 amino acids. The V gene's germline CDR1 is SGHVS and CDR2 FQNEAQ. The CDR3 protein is CASSFRRLTGNEQFF. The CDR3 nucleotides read TGTGCCAGCAGCTTCCGGAGACTCACTGGAAATGAGCAGTTCTTC.

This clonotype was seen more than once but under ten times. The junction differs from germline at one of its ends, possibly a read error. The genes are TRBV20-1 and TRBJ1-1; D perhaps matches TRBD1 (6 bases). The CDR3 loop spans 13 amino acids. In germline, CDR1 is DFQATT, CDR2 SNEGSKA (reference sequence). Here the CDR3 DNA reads TGCAGTGCTCAGGGGCAGGGGCCCGGTGAAGCTTCCTTT. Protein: CSAQGQGPGEASF.

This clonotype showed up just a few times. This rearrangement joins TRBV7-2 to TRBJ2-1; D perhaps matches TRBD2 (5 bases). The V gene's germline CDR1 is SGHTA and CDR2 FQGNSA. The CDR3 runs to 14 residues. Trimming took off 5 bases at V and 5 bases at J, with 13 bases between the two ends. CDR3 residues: CASSKGRAHNEQFF. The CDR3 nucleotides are TGTGCCAGCAGCAAAGGGCGGGCCCACAATGAGCAGTTCTTC. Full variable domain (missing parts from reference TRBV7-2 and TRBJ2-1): GAGVSQSPSNKVTEKGKDVELRCDPISGHTALYWYRQSLGQGLEFLIYFQGNSAPDKSGLPSDRFSAERTGGSVSTLTIQRTQQEDSAVYLCASSKGRAHNEQFFGPGTRLTVL.